These T cell receptor beta chains were read from a single sample in a study of blood T cell repertoires in COVID-19. The data were produced by immunoSEQ multiplex PCR, yet TCRdb's version contains in-frame clones alone and is incomplete. The sample lists roughly 300,000 clones; roughly 87% were seen once. Input material: PBMCs or T cells enriched from blood (not recorded which). Receptor source: a woman aged 30 to 39 who had recovered from COVID-19. Both conserved end residues are part of each CDR3. D genes are given only for firm matches. Size is omitted from some rows. Given values are once, few, many or a class for expanded clones.

V gene: TRBV19; J gene: TRBJ2-7; D gene: NA; clone size: NA; CDR3 DNA: TGTGCCAGTAGTACCCGTCCGGGGATAGAGGGTTACGAGCAGTACTTC; CDR3 protein: CASSTRPGIEGYEQYF
V gene: TRBV3-1/TRBV3-2; J gene: TRBJ1-4; D gene: NA; clone size: NA; CDR3 DNA: TGTGCCAGCAGCCAAGTGGCAGGGCGAGGGGGAAAACTGTTTTTT; CDR3 protein: CASSQVAGRGGKLFF
V gene: TRBV28; J gene: TRBJ1-1; D gene: NA; clone size: NA; CDR3 DNA: TGTGCCAGCAGTTCTGCCGGGACATACCTTAACACTGAAGCTTTCTTT; CDR3 protein: CASSSAGTYLNTEAFF
V gene: TRBV2; J gene: TRBJ1-1; D gene: TRBD1; clone size: NA; CDR3 DNA: TGTGCCAGCAGAGAAGACAGGGGTAATACTGAAGCTTTCTTT; CDR3 protein: CASREDRGNTEAFF
V gene: TRBV3-1/TRBV3-2; J gene: TRBJ2-7; D gene: NA; clone size: NA; CDR3 DNA: TGTGCCAGCAGCCAAGAAATGCTAAGCTCCTACGAGCAGTACTTC; CDR3 protein: CASSQEMLSSYEQYF
V gene: TRBV25-1; J gene: TRBJ1-1; D gene: TRBD1; clone size: NA; CDR3 DNA: TGTGCCAGCAGTCTAAAAGGAGGCAGGGGGCGCGTTTCGGGAGCTTTCTTT; CDR3 protein: CASSLKGGRGRVSGAFF
V gene: TRBV19; J gene: TRBJ2-7; D gene: NA; clone size: NA; CDR3 DNA: TGTGCCAGTAGTGTCACGGACTTAACCTACGAGCAGTACTTC; CDR3 protein: CASSVTDLTYEQYF
V gene: TRBV27; J gene: TRBJ1-1; D gene: NA; clone size: NA; CDR3 DNA: TGTGCCAGCAGTCCCCAACAGGGTGGGACTGAAGCTTTCTTT; CDR3 protein: CASSPQQGGTEAFF
V gene: TRBV11-2; J gene: TRBJ2-7; D gene: TRBD2; clone size: NA; CDR3 DNA: TGTGCCAGCAGCGCATCCGGGACTAGCCTCGAGCAGTACTTC; CDR3 protein: CASSASGTSLEQYF
V gene: TRBV18; J gene: TRBJ1-1; D gene: TRBD1; clone size: NA; CDR3 DNA: TGTGCCAGCTCACCACCGATACCTATGACAGGGCCAGGGTCTCGTGAAGCTTTCTTT; CDR3 protein: CASSPPIPMTGPGSREAFF
V gene: TRBV2; J gene: TRBJ2-5; D gene: TRBD2; clone size: NA; CDR3 DNA: TGTGCCAGCAGTGATACCGGGGGGGGATCTCAAGAGACCCAGTACTTC; CDR3 protein: CASSDTGGGSQETQYF
V gene: TRBV5-6; J gene: TRBJ1-5; D gene: NA; clone size: once; CDR3 DNA: TGTGCCAGCAGTTCGCTATTTCGTAATCAGCCCCAGCATTTT; CDR3 protein: CASSSLFRNQPQHF
V gene: TRBV28; J gene: TRBJ1-2; D gene: TRBD1; clone size: NA; CDR3 DNA: TGTGCCAGCAGTTTTAGCGACAGGGGGATCACTGGGGGCTACACCTTC; CDR3 protein: CASSFSDRGITGGYTF
V gene: TRBV4-1; J gene: TRBJ1-2; D gene: TRBD1; clone size: NA; CDR3 DNA: TGCGCCAGCAGCCAAGATCCCGGACAGGGGGCCTATGGCTACACCTTC; CDR3 protein: CASSQDPGQGAYGYTF
V gene: TRBV7-6; J gene: TRBJ2-7; D gene: NA; clone size: NA; CDR3 DNA: TGTGCCAGCAGCTTAGGTGACTACGACGAGCAGTACTTC; CDR3 protein: CASSLGDYDEQYF
V gene: TRBV2; J gene: TRBJ1-2; D gene: TRBD1; clone size: NA; CDR3 DNA: TGTGCCAGCAGGCCCCCAGGGGGCAACGGCTACACCTTC; CDR3 protein: CASRPPGGNGYTF
V gene: TRBV19; J gene: TRBJ2-1; D gene: TRBD2; clone size: few; CDR3 DNA: TGTGCCAGTAGTATAGGACTAGCGGGCTACAATGAGCAGTTCTTC; CDR3 protein: CASSIGLAGYNEQFF
V gene: TRBV19; J gene: TRBJ1-6; D gene: TRBD1; clone size: NA; CDR3 DNA: TGTGCCAGTAGTGACAGGGGACTCGTCGGACCCCTCCACTTT; CDR3 protein: CASSDRGLVGPLHF
V gene: TRBV7-9; J gene: TRBJ1-1; D gene: NA; clone size: NA; CDR3 DNA: TGTGCCAGCAGCTTAGACAGTCCAGAAGCTTTCTTT; CDR3 protein: CASSLDSPEAFF
V gene: TRBV2; J gene: TRBJ1-5; D gene: NA; clone size: NA; CDR3 DNA: TGTGCCAGCGTGGGGACTGGAGGTCAGCCCCAGCATTTT; CDR3 protein: CASVGTGGQPQHF
V gene: TRBV28; J gene: TRBJ2-3; D gene: TRBD2; clone size: NA; CDR3 DNA: TGTGCCAGCAGTCGGACTAGCGGGGGAAGGTTTACAGATACGCAGTATTTT; CDR3 protein: CASSRTSGGRFTDTQYF
V gene: TRBV28; J gene: TRBJ1-4; D gene: NA; clone size: once; CDR3 DNA: TGTGCCAGCAGCCCTTCCTCCAGGGAAGAAAAACTGTTTTTT; CDR3 protein: CASSPSSREEKLFF
V gene: TRBV7-9; J gene: TRBJ2-1; D gene: NA; clone size: NA; CDR3 DNA: TGTGCCAGCAGCTTGGAGAGCATGGATGATAGGAATGAGCAGTTCTTC; CDR3 protein: CASSLESMDDRNEQFF
V gene: TRBV27; J gene: TRBJ1-1; D gene: TRBD1; clone size: NA; CDR3 DNA: TGTGCCAGCAGTACGACGGGGACAGATTCTGCTTTCTTT; CDR3 protein: CASSTTGTDSAFF
V gene: TRBV5-6; J gene: TRBJ1-2; D gene: TRBD1; clone size: few; CDR3 DNA: TGTGCCAGCAGACCACCGGGGACAGGGCATAACTATGGCTACACCTTC; CDR3 protein: CASRPPGTGHNYGYTF
V gene: TRBV6-5; J gene: TRBJ2-2; D gene: TRBD1; clone size: NA; CDR3 DNA: TGTGCCAGCGGGACAGGGAAATACACCGGGGAGCTGTTTTTT; CDR3 protein: CASGTGKYTGELFF
V gene: TRBV2; J gene: TRBJ2-7; D gene: TRBD1; clone size: NA; CDR3 DNA: TGTGCCAGCAGTGTTTTTCCGGTTCTGGGCAGGGGGCGAGAGTACGAGCAGTACTTC; CDR3 protein: CASSVFPVLGRGREYEQYF
V gene: TRBV7-2; J gene: TRBJ2-1; D gene: TRBD2; clone size: NA; CDR3 DNA: TGTGCCAGCAGCTTAGATACCGGGAGGAATGAGCAGTTCTTC; CDR3 protein: CASSLDTGRNEQFF
V gene: TRBV2; J gene: TRBJ2-1; D gene: TRBD2; clone size: NA; CDR3 DNA: TGTGCCAGCAGCCGGACTAGCGGGGGTTCTAGCAATGAGCAGTTCTTC; CDR3 protein: CASSRTSGGSSNEQFF
V gene: TRBV5-1; J gene: TRBJ2-5; D gene: NA; clone size: NA; CDR3 DNA: TGCGCCAGCAGCCTCCTCGACAGCACGAATCAAGAGACCCAGTACTTC; CDR3 protein: CASSLLDSTNQETQYF
V gene: TRBV28; J gene: TRBJ2-7; D gene: NA; clone size: NA; CDR3 DNA: TGTGCCAGCAGTTTACCCCAAATGTTCTACGAGCAGTACTTC; CDR3 protein: CASSLPQMFYEQYF
V gene: TRBV4-1; J gene: TRBJ2-7; D gene: TRBD1; clone size: NA; CDR3 DNA: TGCGCCAGCAGCTTTGACAGGGGCTACGAGCAGTACTTC; CDR3 protein: CASSFDRGYEQYF
V gene: TRBV28; J gene: TRBJ1-1; D gene: NA; clone size: NA; CDR3 DNA: TGTGCCAGCATTACGGGGGTCGGCACTGAAGCTTTCTTT; CDR3 protein: CASITGVGTEAFF
V gene: TRBV19; J gene: TRBJ2-7; D gene: TRBD2; clone size: NA; CDR3 DNA: TGTGCCAGTAGTACCTGGGCGGGGGGGAAAACCTACGAGCAGTACTTC; CDR3 protein: CASSTWAGGKTYEQYF
V gene: TRBV7-9; J gene: TRBJ2-4; D gene: TRBD2; clone size: NA; CDR3 DNA: TGTGCCAGCAGCCCACCGGGACTACGGCAAAACATTCAGTACTTC; CDR3 protein: CASSPPGLRQNIQYF
V gene: TRBV5-8; J gene: TRBJ1-4; D gene: TRBD1; clone size: NA; CDR3 DNA: TGTGCCAGCAGCTCCGGGACAGCGGGTGAAAAACTGTTTTTT; CDR3 protein: CASSSGTAGEKLFF
V gene: TRBV27; J gene: TRBJ2-7; D gene: TRBD1; clone size: NA; CDR3 DNA: TGTGCCAGCAGTCCTCATACAGGGGTCGAGCAGTACTTC; CDR3 protein: CASSPHTGVEQYF
V gene: TRBV28; J gene: TRBJ2-5; D gene: TRBD1; clone size: NA; CDR3 DNA: TGTGCCAGCAGTCACAGGGGTTGGGACCAGTACTTC; CDR3 protein: CASSHRGWDQYF
V gene: TRBV5-1; J gene: TRBJ1-1; D gene: NA; clone size: NA; CDR3 DNA: TGCGCCAGCAGCTTGGGACAGGCGAACGAAGCTTTCTTT; CDR3 protein: CASSLGQANEAFF